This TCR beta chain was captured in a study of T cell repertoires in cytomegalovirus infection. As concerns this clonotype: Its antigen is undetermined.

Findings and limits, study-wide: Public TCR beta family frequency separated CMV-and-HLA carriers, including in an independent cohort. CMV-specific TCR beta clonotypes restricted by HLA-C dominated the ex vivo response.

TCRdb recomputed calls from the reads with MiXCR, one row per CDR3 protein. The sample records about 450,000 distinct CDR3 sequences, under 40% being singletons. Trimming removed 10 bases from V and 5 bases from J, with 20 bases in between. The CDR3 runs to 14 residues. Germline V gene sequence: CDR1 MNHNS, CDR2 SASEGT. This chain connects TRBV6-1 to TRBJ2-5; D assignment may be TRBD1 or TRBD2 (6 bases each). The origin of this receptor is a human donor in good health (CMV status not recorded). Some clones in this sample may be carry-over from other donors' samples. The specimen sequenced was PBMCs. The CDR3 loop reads CATNRDTGRETQYF. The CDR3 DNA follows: TGTGCCACCAACAGAGACACAGGGAGGGAGACCCAGTACTTC.